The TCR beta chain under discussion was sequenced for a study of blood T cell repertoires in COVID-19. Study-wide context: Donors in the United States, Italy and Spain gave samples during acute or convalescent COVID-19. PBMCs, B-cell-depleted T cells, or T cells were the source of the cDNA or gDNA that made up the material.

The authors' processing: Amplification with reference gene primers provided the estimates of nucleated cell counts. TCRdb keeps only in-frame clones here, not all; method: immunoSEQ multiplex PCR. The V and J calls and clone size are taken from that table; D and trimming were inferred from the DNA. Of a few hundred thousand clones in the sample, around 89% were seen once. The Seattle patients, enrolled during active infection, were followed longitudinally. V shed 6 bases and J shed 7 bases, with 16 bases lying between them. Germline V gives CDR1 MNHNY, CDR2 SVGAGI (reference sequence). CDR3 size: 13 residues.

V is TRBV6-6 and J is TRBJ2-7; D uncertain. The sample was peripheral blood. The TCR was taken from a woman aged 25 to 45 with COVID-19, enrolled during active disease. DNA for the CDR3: TGTGCCAGCAGCTTTAATGGCATCTCGGAGCAGTACGTC. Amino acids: CASSFNGISEQYV.